Presented here are 26 T cell receptor beta chains from one specimen sequenced in a study of high-grade serous ovarian cancer treatment subgroups. Sequenced by immunoSEQ multiplex PCR; TCRdb stores in-frame clones only, minus some. The data contain several thousand clones, approximately 71% of them singletons. Tumor tissue was taken before any definitive surgery or chemotherapy was given. The material sequenced was tumor tissue. The receptors were gathered from a human donor with high-grade serous ovarian cancer.

The sample holds a few counts of this clone. This rearrangement joins TRBV6-5 to TRBJ1-6, with D hard to call. The CDR3 is 15 amino acids. The V and J ends lost 5 bases and 4 bases respectively, with 12 bases between them. CDR1 MNHEY and CDR2 SVGAGI come from the germline V gene. The CDR3 is CASSAMSGYNSPLHF. The CDR3, as DNA: TGTGCCAGCAGTGCAATGTCTGGGTATAATTCACCCCTCCACTTT.

This clone was seen a single time. The chain combines TRBV14 with TRBJ2-7; TRBD1 is a possible D gene (5 bases). Germline CDR1 reads SGHDN; CDR2 reads FVKESK. CDR3 length: 15 amino acids. The V end was cut by 1 base, the J end by 6 bases, with 16 bases between. CDR3 bases: TGTGCCAGCAGCCAAGGAAGTGTGGGGCCCGTCGAGCAGTACTTC. Protein product: CASSQGSVGPVEQYF.

The CDR3 here is CASSRGQGSNEKLFF. CDR3 coding DNA: TGCGCCAGCAGCCGAGGGCAGGGCTCTAATGAAAAACTGTTTTTT. This chain uses TRBV5-1 with TRBJ1-4; a weak D match, TRBD1 (5 bases). The germline CDR1 and CDR2 sequences are SGHRS and YFSETQ. The CDR3 totals 15 residues. The V end was cut by 4 bases, the J end by 3 bases, with 13 bases between.

This clone was counted only a few times. This chain joins TRBV2 and TRBJ2-7; tentatively, D is TRBD2 (5 bases). CDR3 size: 14 residues. The V end was cut by 4 bases, the J end by 1 base, with 11 bases between. CDR1 and CDR2 (germline): SNHLY, FYNNEI. CDR3 region: CASSGRTGSYEQYV. CDR3 bases: TGTGCCAGCAGTGGACGGACGGGATCCTACGAGCAGTACGTC.

V and J are TRBV6-4 and TRBJ1-1; D not resolved. The V end lost 6 bases, the J end lost 4 bases, and 9 bases lay between the germline ends. There are 12 residues in the CDR3. Germline CDR1 and CDR2: MRHNA and SNTAGT. CDR3 sequence (DNA): TGTGCCAGCAGACGGTCGGGCACTGAAGCTTTCTTT. Its translation: CASRRSGTEAFF.

This clone appeared once. The V and J genes are TRBV6-6 and TRBJ1-2; TRBD1 matches at 11 bases. This CDR3 has 14 residues. CDR1 is MNHNY, CDR2 SVGAGI, per germline (reference sequence). V was clipped by 6 bases and J by 5 bases; unmatched bases: 5. CDR3 in DNA: TGTGCCAGCAGAAACCGGGACAGGGGGTATGGCTACACCTTC. This gives the protein CASRNRDRGYGYTF.

The chain recombines TRBV14 with TRBJ1-2, with 7 bases that match TRBD1. V dropped 0 bases and J dropped 4; count of bases not matched to a gene: 5. The CDR3 runs 15 residues. Germline CDR1 is SGHDN and CDR2 is FVKESK. The CDR3 nucleotides are TGTGCCAGCAGCCAAGAAGTCGGACAGGTCTATGGCTACACCTTC. Translated, it gives CASSQEVGQVYGYTF. The variable domain in full, with the rest retrieved from reference TRBV14 and TRBJ1-2, is EAGVTQFPSHSVIEKGQTVTLRCDPISGHDNLYWYRRVMGKEIKFLLHFVKESKQDESGMPNNRFLAERTGGTYSTLKVQPAELEDSGVYFCASSQEVGQVYGYTFGSGTRLTVV.

The J gene is TRBJ2-5, the V gene TRBV10-3; D unclear. Trimming stripped 6 bases from V and 1 base from J, with 15 bases between. This CDR3 region has 15 residues. Germline V gene lookup returns CDR1 ENHRY and CDR2 SYGVKD. The chain's CDR3 is CAISPPGQAQETQYF. The CDR3 nucleotides are TGTGCCATCAGCCCCCCGGGCCAAGCCCAAGAGACCCAGTACTTC.

This clone was counted once. This chain joins TRBV7-6 and TRBJ2-3; D perhaps matches TRBD2 (6 bases). V lost 4 bases and J 0 bases, leaving 8 bases between the germline ends. Looked up from germline, CDR1 is SGHVS and CDR2 is FNYEAQ. CDR3 length equals 14 residues. CDR3 in DNA: TGTGCCAGCAGCTCGCTAGCGAGCACAGATACGCAGTATTTT. Its translation is CASSSLASTDTQYF.

This clone showed up just once. The chain employs TRBV9 and TRBJ2-1; 8 nucleotides align to TRBD2. This CDR3 region has 14 residues. V shed 1 base and J 7 bases; nucleotides not matched to a gene: 4. CDR1 is SGDLS and CDR2 is YYNGEE in the germline V gene. Here the CDR3 reads CASSVTGGSNEQFF. As DNA, the CDR3 is TGTGCCAGCAGCGTAACGGGGGGGTCAAATGAGCAGTTCTTC.

The chain is built from TRBV2 and TRBJ1-2; tentatively, D is TRBD1 (5 bases). Germline V gene lookup returns CDR1 SNHLY and CDR2 FYNNEI. The CDR3 covers 12 residues. Trimming took 5 bases from V and 5 from J, leaving 9 bases between them. CDR3 sequence reads: CASSNGGYGYTF. CDR3 DNA: TGTGCCAGCAGTAACGGGGGTTATGGCTACACCTTC.

V gene TRBV18 combines with J gene TRBJ1-1; no reliable D call. V lost 3 bases, J lost 1 base, and 15 bases lay in between. Germline assignment: CDR1 KGHSH and CDR2 LQKENI. The CDR3 is 16 amino acids. The CDR3 DNA follows: TGTGCCAGCTCACCGTTTCTGGACGGATCGAACACTGAAGCTTTCTTT. It translates to CASSPFLDGSNTEAFF.

The V call is TRBV11-2, the J call TRBJ2-2; D possibly corresponds to TRBD2 (6 bases). Germline lookup yields CDR1 SGHAT and CDR2 FQNNGV. The V gene lost 6 bases and the J gene lost 2 bases, with 13 bases spanning the gap. The CDR3 spans 15 residues. CDR3 sequence (DNA): TGTGCCAGCAGGTTGGGGGGACCTAACACCGGGGAGCTGTTTTTT. This gives the protein CASRLGGPNTGELFF.

This rearrangement joins TRBV4-1 to TRBJ1-5; 7 positions match TRBD1. Germline V CDR1 and CDR2: MGHRA, YSYEKL. Unmatched junction bases numbered 10, after V lost 4 bases and J lost 1 base. This CDR3 spans 17 amino acids. CDR3 DNA sequence: TGCGCCAGCAGCCGCGGAGGGGGCAGGGGGAGCAATCAGCCCCAGCATTTT. Its protein is CASSRGGGRGSNQPQHF.

The chain joins TRBV4-2 to TRBJ1-2; D unclear. Germline CDR1 is LGHNA and CDR2 is YNFKEQ. V dropped 4 bases and J dropped 9 bases, with 21 bases sitting between them. This CDR3 comprises 15 residues. Here the CDR3 DNA reads TGTGCCAGCAGCCCGTCCGCCGTTTTGGTTGGGAGCTACACCTTC. Protein product: CASSPSAVLVGSYTF.

The chain recombines TRBV10-3 with TRBJ2-3; D possibly corresponds to TRBD2 (5 bases). Germline CDR1 reads ENHRY; CDR2 reads SYGVKD. Trimming shortened V by 5 bases and J by 4 bases, and 7 bases separated the two germline ends. CDR3 length equals 12 residues. CDR3 sequence (DNA): TGTGCCATCAGTAAGGAGGCAGATACGCAGTATTTT. Residues: CAISKEADTQYF.

This clone was seen a handful of times. The rearrangement uses TRBV7-9 and TRBJ1-1; D gene unclear. Trimming took 3 bases from V and 5 from J, leaving 7 bases between them. The CDR3 sequence is 12 residues long. Germline CDR1 reads SEHNR; CDR2 reads FQNEAQ (reference sequence). The DNA for the CDR3 is TGTGCCAGCAGCTTGGTTATTACTGAAGCTTTCTTT. This gives the protein CASSLVITEAFF.

This clone was observed a few times. This chain connects TRBV6-5 to TRBJ2-7, with TRBD1 matching over 10 bases. This CDR3 region has 14 residues. CDR1 MNHEY and CDR2 SVGAGI come from the germline V gene. The V segment lost 5 bases and the J segment 3 bases; nucleotides outside the gene matches: 4. The CDR3 DNA sequence: TGTGCCAGCAGTCTAAGGGACAGGGGCTACGAGCAGTACTTC. Its protein is CASSLRDRGYEQYF.

The chain uses TRBV6-4 and TRBJ2-1; weak D call: TRBD2 (5 bases). The V and J ends lost 8 bases and 4 bases respectively, with 12 bases between them. This CDR3 has 13 amino acids. CDR1 is MRHNA and CDR2 is SNTAGT in the germline V gene. The CDR3 loop is CASSREPYNEQFF. In DNA form, the CDR3 reads TGTGCCAGCTCTCGGGAACCATACAATGAGCAGTTCTTC.

The chain couples TRBV9 to TRBJ2-1; TRBD1 matches at 7 bases. J was trimmed by 3 bases and V by 4 bases; bases with no gene match: 7. Germline CDR1 is SGDLS and CDR2 is YYNGEE. The CDR3 extends over 15 amino acids. CDR3 sequence: CASSSTGTVYNEQFF. The CDR3 DNA follows: TGTGCCAGCAGCTCCACCGGGACAGTCTACAATGAGCAGTTCTTC.

The rearrangement joins TRBV5-2 to TRBJ1-1; the table's D call, TRBD1, has no DNA check behind it. TRBV5-2 is listed as a pseudogene. This CDR3 spans 16 amino acids. CDR3 region: CASSGNQGGMNTEAFF. CDR3 nucleotides: TGCGCCAGCAGCGGAAACCAAGGGGGTATGAACACTGAAGCTTTCTTT.

This clone was seen only once. V and J are TRBV27 and TRBJ1-3; D is unresolved. Germline lookup yields CDR1 MNHEY and CDR2 SMNVEV (reference sequence). The CDR3 totals 15 residues. The germline V and J ends were trimmed by 5 bases and 0 bases, with 11 bases remaining between them. CDR3 sequence: CASSLVAGSGNTIYF. The CDR3 nucleotides read TGTGCCAGCAGTCTAGTGGCAGGCTCTGGAAACACCATATATTTT.

This clone was counted once. The genes are TRBV7-9 and TRBJ2-3; the match to TRBD2 covers 9 bases. The junction had 3 bases not matched to a gene; V was cut back by 3 bases and J by 2 bases. Germline-derived CDR1 and CDR2 are SEHNR and FQNEAQ (reference sequence). The CDR3 consists of 15 residues. In nucleotides, the CDR3 is TGTGCCAGCAGCTTCATAGCGGGAGACACAGATACGCAGTATTTT. This gives the protein CASSFIAGDTDTQYF.

This clone was observed a handful of times. The chain recombines TRBV30 with TRBJ1-4; D perhaps matches TRBD1 (5 bases). CDR1 is GTSNPN and CDR2 is SVGIG in the germline V gene (reference sequence). This CDR3 has 13 amino acids. Trimming removed 1 base from V and 5 bases from J, with 8 bases in between. The CDR3 DNA reads TGTGCCTGGAGTGGGGGGACGAATGAAAAACTGTTTTTT. This translates into CAWSGGTNEKLFF.

The CDR3 nucleotides read TGTGCCTTGGAGAGGAACACTGAAGCTTTCTTT. Translation gives CALERNTEAFF. This chain uses TRBV30 with TRBJ1-1; no firm D call. This CDR3 region has 11 residues. Trimming stripped 7 bases from V and 1 base from J, with 7 bases between. Germline-derived CDR1 and CDR2 are GTSNPN and SVGIG (reference sequence). Using reference TRBV30 and TRBJ1-1 for the parts outside the CDR3, the full variable domain is SQTIHQWPATLVQPVGSPLSLECTVEGTSNPNLYWYRQAAGRGLQLLFYSVGIGQISSEVPQNLSASRPQDRQFILSSKKLLLSDSGFYLCALERNTEAFFGQGTRLTVV.

V gene TRBV6-6 combines with J gene TRBJ1-1; no definite D call. CDR1 and CDR2 (germline): MNHNY, SVGAGI (reference sequence). The length of the CDR3 is 15 residues. Trimming shortened V by 0 bases and J by 0 bases, and 8 bases separated the two germline ends. CDR3 protein: CASSYSGRMNTEAFF. DNA for the CDR3: TGTGCCAGCAGTTACTCTGGCAGGATGAACACTGAAGCTTTCTTT.